This TCR beta chain was retrieved from a study of control samples from healthy donors and cancer patients. The CDR3 contains 15 residues. Germline V gives CDR1 MNHNS, CDR2 SASEGT. V gave up 3 bases and J gave up 8 bases, with 19 bases separating them. The data were produced by immunoSEQ multiplex PCR, yet TCRdb's version contains in-frame clones alone and is incomplete. The table records roughly 94,000 clones, approximately 84% of them present only once. This chain joins TRBV6-1 and TRBJ1-2, with D possibly being TRBD1 (6 bases). The sequence derives from a man in his sixties or seventies with lung cancer. The sequenced sample consisted of PBMCs. CDR3 bases: TGTGCCAGCAGTGAGGCTGCTAGGGGGTCTGTCGGCTACACCTTC. Its protein is CASSEAARGSVGYTF.